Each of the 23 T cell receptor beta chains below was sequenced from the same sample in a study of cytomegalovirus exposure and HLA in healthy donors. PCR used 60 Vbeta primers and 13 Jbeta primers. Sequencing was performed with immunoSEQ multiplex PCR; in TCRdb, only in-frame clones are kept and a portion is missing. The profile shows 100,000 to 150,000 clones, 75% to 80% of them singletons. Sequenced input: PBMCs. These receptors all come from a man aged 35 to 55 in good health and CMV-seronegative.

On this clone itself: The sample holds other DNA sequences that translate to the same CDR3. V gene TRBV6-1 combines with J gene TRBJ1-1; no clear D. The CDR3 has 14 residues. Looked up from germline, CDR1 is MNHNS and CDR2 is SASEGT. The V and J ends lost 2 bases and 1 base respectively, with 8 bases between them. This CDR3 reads CASSELGGNTEAFF. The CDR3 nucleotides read TGTGCCAGCAGTGAATTAGGCGGGAACACTGAAGCTTTCTTT.

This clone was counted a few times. The CDR3 protein is CASSNHPGGEQFF. The DNA for the CDR3 is TGTGCCAGCAGCAACCACCCGGGGGGTGAGCAGTTCTTC. The chain has TRBV5-6 and TRBJ2-1, with TRBD2 matching over 7 bases. V gave up 4 bases and J gave up 9 bases; unmatched junction bases: 7. The germline V gene has CDR1 SGHDT and CDR2 YYEEEE. The CDR3 totals 13 residues. Drawing the rest from reference TRBV5-6 and TRBJ2-1, the complete variable domain is DAGVTQSPTHLIKTRGQQVTLRCSPKSGHDTVSWYQQALGQGPQFIFQYYEEEERQRGNFPDRFSGHQFPNYSSELNVNALLLGDSALYLCASSNHPGGEQFFGPGTRLTVL.

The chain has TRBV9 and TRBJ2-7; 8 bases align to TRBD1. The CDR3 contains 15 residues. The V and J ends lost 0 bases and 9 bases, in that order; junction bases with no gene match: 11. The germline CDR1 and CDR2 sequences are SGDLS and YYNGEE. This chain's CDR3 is CASSVGDRISTGQYF. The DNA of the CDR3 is TGTGCCAGCAGCGTAGGGGACAGGATCTCTACGGGGCAGTACTTC.

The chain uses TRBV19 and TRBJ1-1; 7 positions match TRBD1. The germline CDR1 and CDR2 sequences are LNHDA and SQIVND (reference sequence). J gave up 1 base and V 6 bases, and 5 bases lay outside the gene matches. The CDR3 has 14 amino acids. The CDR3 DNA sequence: TGTGCCAGTAGAGGGGGCCTGACGAACACTGAAGCTTTCTTT. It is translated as CASRGGLTNTEAFF.

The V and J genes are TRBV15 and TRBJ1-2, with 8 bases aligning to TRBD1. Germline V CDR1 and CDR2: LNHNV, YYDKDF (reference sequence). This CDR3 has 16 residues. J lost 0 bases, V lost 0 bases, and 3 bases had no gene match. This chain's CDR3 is CATSRDLDRANYGYTF. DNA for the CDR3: TGTGCCACCAGCAGAGATCTGGACAGGGCTAACTATGGCTACACCTTC. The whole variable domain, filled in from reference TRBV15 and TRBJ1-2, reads DAMVIQNPRYQVTQFGKPVTLSCSQTLNHNVMYWYQQKSSQAPKLLFHYYDKDFNNEADTPDNFQSRRPNTSFCFLDIRSPGLGDTAMYLCATSRDLDRANYGYTFGSGTRLTVV.

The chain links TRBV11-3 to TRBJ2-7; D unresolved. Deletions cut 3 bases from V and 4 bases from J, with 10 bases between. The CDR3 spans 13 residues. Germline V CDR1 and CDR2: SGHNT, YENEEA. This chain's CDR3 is CASSLRSGYEQYF. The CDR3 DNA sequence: TGTGCCAGCAGCTTGCGGTCGGGTTACGAGCAGTACTTC.

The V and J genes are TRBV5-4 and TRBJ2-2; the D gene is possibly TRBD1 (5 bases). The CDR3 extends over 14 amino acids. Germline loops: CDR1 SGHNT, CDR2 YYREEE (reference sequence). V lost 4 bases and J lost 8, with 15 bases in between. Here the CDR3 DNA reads TGTGCCAGCAGCAGACAGCCGCTGGGGGGGGAGCTGTTTTTT. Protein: CASSRQPLGGELFF.

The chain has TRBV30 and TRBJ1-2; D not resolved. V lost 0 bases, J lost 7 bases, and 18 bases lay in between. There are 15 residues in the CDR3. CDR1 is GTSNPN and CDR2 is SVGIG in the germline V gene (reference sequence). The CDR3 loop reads CAWSVWSPTSVGYTF. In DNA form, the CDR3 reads TGTGCCTGGAGTGTATGGTCCCCCACCTCAGTTGGCTACACCTTC.

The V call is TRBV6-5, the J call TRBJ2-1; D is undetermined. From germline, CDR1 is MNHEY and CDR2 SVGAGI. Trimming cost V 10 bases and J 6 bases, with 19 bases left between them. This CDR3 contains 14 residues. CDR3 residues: CATTQRFSGNEQFF. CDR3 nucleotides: TGTGCCACCACCCAACGGTTCTCGGGCAATGAGCAGTTCTTC.

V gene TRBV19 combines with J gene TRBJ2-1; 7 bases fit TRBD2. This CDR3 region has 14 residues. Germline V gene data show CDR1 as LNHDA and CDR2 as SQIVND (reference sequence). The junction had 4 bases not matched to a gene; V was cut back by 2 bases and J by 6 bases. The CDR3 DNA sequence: TGTGCCAGTAGTATAACGGGAGGTCCCAATGAGCAGTTCTTC. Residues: CASSITGGPNEQFF.

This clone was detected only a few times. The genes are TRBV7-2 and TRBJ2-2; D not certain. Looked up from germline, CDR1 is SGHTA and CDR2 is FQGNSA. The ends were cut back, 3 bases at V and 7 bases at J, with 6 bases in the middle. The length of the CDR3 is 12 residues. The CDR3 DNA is TGTGCCAGCAGCTTGGAGTTCGGGGAGCTGTTTTTT. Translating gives CASSLEFGELFF.

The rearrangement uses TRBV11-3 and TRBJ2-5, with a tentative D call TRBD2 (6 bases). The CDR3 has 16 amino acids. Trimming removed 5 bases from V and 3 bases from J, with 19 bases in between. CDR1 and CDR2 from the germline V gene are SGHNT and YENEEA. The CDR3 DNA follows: TGTGCCAGCAGCGAAGGGACTGCTTTTTTCGAAGAGACCCAGTACTTC. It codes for CASSEGTAFFEETQYF.

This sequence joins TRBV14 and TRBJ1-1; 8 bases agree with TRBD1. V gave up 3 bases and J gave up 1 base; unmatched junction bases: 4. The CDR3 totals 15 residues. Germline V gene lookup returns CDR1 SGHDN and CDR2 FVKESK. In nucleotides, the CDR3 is TGTGCCAGCAGCCAGTGGGACAGGCAGAACACTGAAGCTTTCTTT. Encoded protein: CASSQWDRQNTEAFF.

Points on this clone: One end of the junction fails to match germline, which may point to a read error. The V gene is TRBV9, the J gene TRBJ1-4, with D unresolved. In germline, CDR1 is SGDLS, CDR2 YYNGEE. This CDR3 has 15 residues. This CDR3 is CASSVGSSTNEKPFF. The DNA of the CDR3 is TGTGCCAGCAGCGTAGGCAGCTCAACTAATGAAAAACCGTTTTTT. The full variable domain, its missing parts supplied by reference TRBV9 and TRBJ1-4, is DSGVTQTPKHLITATGQRVTLRCSPRSGDLSVYWYQQSLDQGLQFLIQYYNGEERAKGNILERFSAQQFPDLHSELNLSSLELGDSALYFCASSVGSSTNEKPFFGSGTQLSVL.

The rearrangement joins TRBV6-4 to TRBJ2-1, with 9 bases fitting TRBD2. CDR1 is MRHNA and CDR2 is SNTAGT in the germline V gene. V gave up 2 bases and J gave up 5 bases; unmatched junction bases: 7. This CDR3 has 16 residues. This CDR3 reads CASSDKRGVVNNEQFF. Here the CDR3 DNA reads TGTGCCAGCAGTGACAAGCGGGGGGTCGTAAACAATGAGCAGTTCTTC.

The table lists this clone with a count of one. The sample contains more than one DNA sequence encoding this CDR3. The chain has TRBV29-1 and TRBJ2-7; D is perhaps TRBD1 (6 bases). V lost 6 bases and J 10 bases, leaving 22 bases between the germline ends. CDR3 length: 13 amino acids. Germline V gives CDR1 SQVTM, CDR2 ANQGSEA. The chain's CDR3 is CSVRGQTDYGQYF. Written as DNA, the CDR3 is TGCAGCGTCCGAGGACAGACGGATTATGGACAGTACTTC.

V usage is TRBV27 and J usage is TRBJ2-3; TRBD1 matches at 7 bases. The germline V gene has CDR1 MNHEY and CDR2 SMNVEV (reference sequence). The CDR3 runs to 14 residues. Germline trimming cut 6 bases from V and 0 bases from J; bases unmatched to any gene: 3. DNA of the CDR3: TGTGCCAGCAGGTCGACAGGGAGCACAGATACGCAGTATTTT. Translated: CASRSTGSTDTQYF.

CDR3 in DNA: TGTGCCAGCAGCCAAGCGGTGGGGGGGGGCAAATCAGATACGCAGTATTTT. Its protein product is CASSQAVGGGKSDTQYF. This chain uses TRBV4-2 with TRBJ2-3; TRBD2 is a possible D gene (7 bases). This CDR3 has 17 amino acids. Germline V gives CDR1 LGHNA, CDR2 YNFKEQ. The V end was cut by 1 base, the J end by 4 bases, with 18 bases between.

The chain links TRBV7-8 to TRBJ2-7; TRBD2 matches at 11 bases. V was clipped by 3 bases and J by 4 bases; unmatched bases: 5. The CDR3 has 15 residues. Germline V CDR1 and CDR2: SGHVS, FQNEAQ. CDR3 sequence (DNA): TGTGCCAGCAGCTTTCACCCTAGCGGGGGGTACGAGCAGTACTTC. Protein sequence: CASSFHPSGGYEQYF.

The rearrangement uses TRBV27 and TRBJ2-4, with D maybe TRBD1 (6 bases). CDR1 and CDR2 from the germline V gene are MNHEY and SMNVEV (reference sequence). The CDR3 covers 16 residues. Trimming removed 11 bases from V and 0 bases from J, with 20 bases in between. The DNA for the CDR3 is TGTGCCGCACCCAGGGGCTCACAGGCAGCCAAAAACATTCAGTACTTC. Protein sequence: CAAPRGSQAAKNIQYF.

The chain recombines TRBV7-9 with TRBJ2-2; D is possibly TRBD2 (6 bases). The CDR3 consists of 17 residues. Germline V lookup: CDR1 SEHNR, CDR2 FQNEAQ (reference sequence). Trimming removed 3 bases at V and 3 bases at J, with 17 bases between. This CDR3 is CASSFSGLSGYTGELFF. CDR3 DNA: TGTGCCAGCAGCTTCTCCGGACTTAGCGGTTACACCGGGGAGCTGTTTTTT.

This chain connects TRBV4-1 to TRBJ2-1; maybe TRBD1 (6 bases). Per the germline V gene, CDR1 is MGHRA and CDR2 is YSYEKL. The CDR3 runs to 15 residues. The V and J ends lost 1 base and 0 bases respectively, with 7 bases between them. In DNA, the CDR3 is TGCGCCAGCAGCCAAGGGACAGTCTCCTACAATGAGCAGTTCTTC. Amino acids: CASSQGTVSYNEQFF.

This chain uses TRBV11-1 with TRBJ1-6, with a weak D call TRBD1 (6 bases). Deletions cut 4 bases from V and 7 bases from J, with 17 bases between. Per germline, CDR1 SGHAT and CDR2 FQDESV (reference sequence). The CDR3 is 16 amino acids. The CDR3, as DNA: TGTGCCAGCAGCTCCATTGCCGGGACAAGAAATTCACCCCTCCACTTT. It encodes CASSSIAGTRNSPLHF.